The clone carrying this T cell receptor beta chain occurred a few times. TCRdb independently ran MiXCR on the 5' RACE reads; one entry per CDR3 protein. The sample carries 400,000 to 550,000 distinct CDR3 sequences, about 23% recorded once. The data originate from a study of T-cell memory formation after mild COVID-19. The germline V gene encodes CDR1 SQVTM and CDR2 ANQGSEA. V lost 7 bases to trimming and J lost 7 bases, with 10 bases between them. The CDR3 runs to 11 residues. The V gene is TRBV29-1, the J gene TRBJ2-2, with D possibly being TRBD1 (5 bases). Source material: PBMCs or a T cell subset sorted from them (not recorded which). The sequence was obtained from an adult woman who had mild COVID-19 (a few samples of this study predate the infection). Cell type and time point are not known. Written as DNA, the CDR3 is TGCAGCGCCACAGACAGCGGGGAGCTGTTTTTT. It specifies CSATDSGELFF.